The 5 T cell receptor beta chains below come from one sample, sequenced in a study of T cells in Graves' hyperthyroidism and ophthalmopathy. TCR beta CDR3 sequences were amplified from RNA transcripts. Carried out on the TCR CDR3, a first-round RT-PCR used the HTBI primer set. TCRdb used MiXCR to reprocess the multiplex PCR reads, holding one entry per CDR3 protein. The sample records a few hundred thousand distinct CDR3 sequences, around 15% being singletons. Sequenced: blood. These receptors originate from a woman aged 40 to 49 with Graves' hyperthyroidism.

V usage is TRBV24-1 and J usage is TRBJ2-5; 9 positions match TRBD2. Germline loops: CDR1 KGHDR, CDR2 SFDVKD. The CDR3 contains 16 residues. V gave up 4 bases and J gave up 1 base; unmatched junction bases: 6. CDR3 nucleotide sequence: TGTGCCACCAGTGACCCTAGCGGGGATTTCCAAGAGACCCAGTACTTC. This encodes CATSDPSGDFQETQYF.

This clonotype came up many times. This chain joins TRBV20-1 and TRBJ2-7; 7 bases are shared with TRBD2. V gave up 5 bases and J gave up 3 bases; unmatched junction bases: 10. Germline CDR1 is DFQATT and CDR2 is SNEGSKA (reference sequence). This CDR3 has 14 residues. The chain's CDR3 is CSAALREGYYEQYF. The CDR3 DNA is TGCAGTGCTGCCCTCAGGGAGGGTTACTACGAGCAGTACTTC.

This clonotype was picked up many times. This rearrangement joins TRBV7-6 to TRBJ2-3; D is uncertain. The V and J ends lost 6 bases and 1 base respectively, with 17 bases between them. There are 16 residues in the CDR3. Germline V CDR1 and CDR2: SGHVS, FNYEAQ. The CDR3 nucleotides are TGTGCCAGCAGTCATGGCACTGCGACTGGCACAGATACGCAGTATTTT. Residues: CASSHGTATGTDTQYF.

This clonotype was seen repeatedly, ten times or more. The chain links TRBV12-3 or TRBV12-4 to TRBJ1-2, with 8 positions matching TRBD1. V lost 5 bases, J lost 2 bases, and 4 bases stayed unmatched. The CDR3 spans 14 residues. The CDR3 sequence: CASSRTGNNYGYTF. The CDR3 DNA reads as TGTGCCAGCAGTCGGACAGGGAACAACTATGGCTACACCTTC.

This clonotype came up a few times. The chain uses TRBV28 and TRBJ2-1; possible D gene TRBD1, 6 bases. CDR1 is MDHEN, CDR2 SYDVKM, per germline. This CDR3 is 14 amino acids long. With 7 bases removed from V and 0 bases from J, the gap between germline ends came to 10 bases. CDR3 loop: CASKDRSSYNEQFF. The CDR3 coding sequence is TGTGCCAGCAAAGACAGGAGCTCCTACAATGAGCAGTTCTTC.